Presented here are 5 T cell receptor beta chains from one specimen sequenced in a study of beta chain features in type 1 diabetes. Expressed TCRB transcripts were sequenced because the isolated RNA had all been reverse transcribed beforehand. Assay: immunoSEQ multiplex PCR; the TCRdb copy retains only in-frame clones and omits some. The sample yields 900,000 or so clones, roughly a sixth seen once. Sequencing input: naive CD4+ T cells from blood. The receptor set was obtained from a woman under 30 in good health.

The V call is TRBV28, the J call TRBJ1-3; D may be TRBD1 (6 bases). The CDR3 length is 16 residues. Between the trimmed V and J ends, which lost 6 bases and 0 bases, there was a span of 15 bases. Germline CDR1 and CDR2: MDHEN and SYDVKM. The CDR3 DNA sequence: TGTGCCAGCAGCCTCGGACAGAGACTCTCTGGAAACACCATATATTTT. It specifies CASSLGQRLSGNTIYF.

This clone was picked up a small number of times. The chain combines TRBV9 with TRBJ2-5, with a possible D match to TRBD2 (6 bases). Germline lookup yields CDR1 SGDLS and CDR2 YYNGEE. The CDR3 spans 16 residues. V was clipped by 4 bases and J by 5 bases, with 21 bases between them. The CDR3 DNA reads as TGTGCCAGCAGCTCTCATCCCACCGGGAGTCGGGAGACCCAGTACTTC. Translating it yields CASSSHPTGSRETQYF.

The chain carries TRBV20-1 and TRBJ2-7; no clear D gene. The CDR3 is made up of 10 amino acids. Germline loops: CDR1 DFQATT, CDR2 SNEGSKA (reference sequence). V was shortened by 5 bases and J by 7 bases, with 9 bases between the two germline ends. CDR3 loop: CSAPKGEQYF. DNA for the CDR3: TGCAGTGCTCCCAAGGGTGAGCAGTACTTC.

This clone was counted a few times. The CDR3 spells CASSQGWGYGYTF. The CDR3 DNA reads as TGTGCCAGCTCACAGGGTTGGGGCTATGGCTACACCTTC. The chain couples TRBV18 to TRBJ1-2; no reliable D call. In germline, CDR1 is KGHSH, CDR2 LQKENI. The CDR3 extends over 13 amino acids. V lost 4 bases and J lost 4, with 10 bases in between.

J is TRBJ2-2 and V is TRBV5-6; D is possibly TRBD2 (5 bases). CDR3 length equals 11 residues. Germline V gives CDR1 SGHDT, CDR2 YYEEEE. Trimming took off 4 bases at V and 7 bases at J, with 5 bases between the two ends. The CDR3 region is CASSRGGELFF. The DNA for the CDR3 is TGTGCCAGCAGCCGGGGCGGGGAGCTGTTTTTT.